This TCR beta chain is drawn from a study of blood T cells in healthy people across ages. General study findings and limits: Naive and antigen-experienced cells could not be conclusively compared, given unsorted PBMCs.

On this clonotype: Its antigen is unknown.

Sample-barcoded 5' priming and a J-beta primer mix drove a second PCR of about 6 to 12 cycles. Every single cDNA molecule received a tag from a template-switch adaptor with 12 random nucleotides. TCRdb analysed the 5' RACE reads with MiXCR anew, one entry per CDR3 protein. The sample has about 840,000 distinct CDR3 sequences, 25% to 35% seen once. Isolation of PBMCs gave at least 6 million cells per sample. V was trimmed by 4 bases and J by 3 bases, leaving 16 bases between them. Germline CDR1 and CDR2: SGDLS and YYNGEE. The CDR3 sequence is 16 residues long. The data were also submitted as part of a second study, on T cells of mothers and their children. In that study: Slightly higher overlap, not significant, was seen in related mother-child pairs than in unrelated pairs.

The V and J genes are TRBV9 and TRBJ2-2; D uncertain. The sample was blood. This receptor was identified in a woman aged 40 to 49 in good health. The CDR3 DNA reads as TGTGCCAGCAGCCCCCGACCGGGCCTGCACACCGGGGAGCTGTTTTTT. It is translated as CASSPRPGLHTGELFF. Drawing the rest from reference TRBV9 and TRBJ2-2, the complete variable domain is DSGVTQTPKHLITATGQRVTLRCSPRSGDLSVYWYQQSLDQGLQFLIQYYNGEERAKGNILERFSAQQFPDLHSELNLSSLELGDSALYFCASSPRPGLHTGELFFGEGSRLTVL.